The next 26 T cell receptor beta chains were all read from a single sample in a study of blood T cell repertoires in COVID-19. Some clones are missing from TCRdb's copy, which holds only in-frame ones; the method was immunoSEQ multiplex PCR. This table holds about 24,000 clones, roughly 79% found once. Sequences were obtained from peripheral blood. These TCRs come from a man aged 50 or older with COVID-19, enrolled during active disease.

J is TRBJ2-5 and V is TRBV27; 7 nucleotides match TRBD2. Per the germline V gene, CDR1 is MNHEY and CDR2 is SMNVEV (reference sequence). V was clipped by 7 bases and J by 5 bases; unmatched bases: 10. The CDR3 covers 14 residues. The CDR3 DNA is TGTGCCAGCAAAGTTGGGAGGGGAGGTGAGACCCAGTACTTC. Translation: CASKVGRGGETQYF.

This chain joins TRBV12-5 and TRBJ1-5; D might be TRBD1 (6 bases). CDR1 LGHNT and CDR2 FRNRAP come from the germline V gene. This CDR3 region has 16 residues. Deletions cut 3 bases from V and 7 bases from J, with 19 bases between. CDR3 amino acids: CASGFRTAGETQPQHF. The CDR3 bases are TGTGCTAGTGGTTTTAGAACGGCAGGGGAGACCCAGCCCCAGCATTTT.

The chain uses TRBV24-1 and TRBJ2-1; 7 bases match TRBD2. The CDR3 is 15 amino acids. Germline CDR1 and CDR2: KGHDR and SFDVKD. V gave up 5 bases and J gave up 4 bases; unmatched junction bases: 7. CDR3 region: CATSALGTNYNEQFF. The CDR3 nucleotides read TGTGCCACCAGTGCCCTGGGGACTAATTACAATGAGCAGTTCTTC.

The chain is built from TRBV14 and TRBJ2-4; 7 nucleotides line up with TRBD1. Germline trimming cut 4 bases from V and 2 bases from J; bases unmatched to any gene: 14. CDR3 size: 18 residues. CDR1 and CDR2 from the germline V gene are SGHDN and FVKESK. The chain's CDR3 is CASSRRTGQGKTKNIQYF. The DNA for the CDR3 is TGTGCCAGCAGCCGAAGGACAGGCCAGGGGAAGACCAAAAACATTCAGTACTTC.

The chain has TRBV7-3 and TRBJ1-2, with TRBD1 matching 7 bases. Looked up from germline, CDR1 is SGHTA and CDR2 is FQGTGA. The CDR3 has 14 residues. V gave up 5 bases and J gave up 2 bases; unmatched junction bases: 5. This CDR3 is CASSPSTGNYGYTF. CDR3 coding DNA: TGTGCCAGCAGCCCCTCGACAGGGAACTATGGCTACACCTTC.

The rearrangement joins TRBV28 to TRBJ1-1; 11 nucleotides agree with TRBD1. J was trimmed by 0 bases and V by 7 bases; bases with no gene match: 7. Germline values: CDR1 MDHEN, CDR2 SYDVKM. This CDR3 spans 16 amino acids. The CDR3 DNA reads TGTGCCAGCAAGGTCGCGGGACAGGGGGTGAACACTGAAGCTTTCTTT. Protein sequence: CASKVAGQGVNTEAFF.

The chain couples TRBV7-9 to TRBJ2-5; 8 bases match TRBD2. CDR1 and CDR2 (germline): SEHNR, FQNEAQ (reference sequence). J was trimmed by 1 base and V by 7 bases; bases with no gene match: 11. The length of the CDR3 is 16 residues. The CDR3: CASTGLAGLVQETQYF. In nucleotides, the CDR3 is TGTGCCAGCACCGGACTTGCGGGACTAGTCCAAGAGACCCAGTACTTC.

The genes are TRBV2 and TRBJ2-2; 13 nucleotides line up with TRBD2. CDR1 is SNHLY, CDR2 FYNNEI, per germline. The CDR3 sequence is 17 residues long. Trimming took 3 bases from V and 4 from J; bases not matched to a gene: 5. The CDR3 here is CASSDLLAGGPTGELFF. CDR3 nucleotide sequence: TGTGCCAGCAGTGACCTACTAGCGGGGGGGCCCACCGGGGAGCTGTTTTTT.

This clone turned up a few times. This chain joins TRBV19 and TRBJ2-7; TRBD2 is a possible D gene (5 bases). This CDR3 spans 12 amino acids. CDR1 is LNHDA and CDR2 is SQIVND in the germline V gene (reference sequence). V dropped 3 bases and J dropped 7 bases, with 10 bases sitting between them. CDR3 residues: CASSMRPGEQYF. The CDR3 DNA is TGTGCCAGTAGTATGAGACCGGGGGAGCAGTACTTC.

This clone came up once. V is TRBV27 and J is TRBJ2-2; D remains unclear. The CDR3 has 12 residues. Trimming stripped 3 bases from V and 5 bases from J, with 4 bases between. Germline CDR1 and CDR2: MNHEY and SMNVEV (reference sequence). For the CDR3, the DNA is TGTGCCAGCAGTTTGCAGACCGGGGAGCTGTTTTTT. This sequence encodes CASSLQTGELFF.

V and J are TRBV27 and TRBJ1-3; D not certain. The CDR3 sequence is 14 residues long. V was trimmed by 6 bases and J by 1 base, leaving 10 bases between them. CDR1 MNHEY and CDR2 SMNVEV come from the germline V gene (reference sequence). As DNA, the CDR3 is TGTGCCAGCAGGAGGGATTTGTCTGGAAACACCATATATTTT. It yields the protein CASRRDLSGNTIYF.

This clone was counted between two and nine times. The chain employs TRBV3-1 (or the pseudogene TRBV3-2) and TRBJ2-3; D is unclear. The CDR3 loop spans 13 amino acids. V was clipped by 1 base and J by 2 bases, with 4 bases between them. Germline V gene data show CDR1 as LGHDT and CDR2 as YNNKEL (reference sequence). CDR3 sequence (DNA): TGTGCCAGCAGCCAAGGAGTCACAGATACGCAGTATTTT. Encoded protein: CASSQGVTDTQYF.

The gene calls are TRBV3-1 (or the pseudogene TRBV3-2) and TRBJ2-5, with D perhaps matching TRBD2 (6 bases). The germline V gene encodes CDR1 LGHDT and CDR2 YNNKEL (reference sequence). V shed 0 bases and J shed 4 bases, with 9 bases lying between them. This CDR3 is 14 amino acids long. DNA for the CDR3: TGTGCCAGCAGCCAAGATCGGCGGGGAGAGACCCAGTACTTC. It codes for CASSQDRRGETQYF.

The chain couples TRBV10-2 to TRBJ2-5; TRBD2 agrees at 11 bases. This CDR3 region has 16 residues. Germline V gene lookup returns CDR1 WSHSY and CDR2 SAAADI. V shed 6 bases and J 1 base; nucleotides not matched to a gene: 7. CDR3: CASRPGTSGIQETQYF. CDR3 in DNA: TGCGCCAGCAGACCCGGGACTAGCGGAATCCAAGAGACCCAGTACTTC.

J is TRBJ1-2 and V is TRBV5-1; TRBD1 matches 7 bases. V shed 5 bases, J shed 5 bases, and the junction held 9 bases outside the gene matches. The CDR3 sequence is 14 residues long. Germline V gene sequence: CDR1 SGHRS, CDR2 YFSETQ. CDR3 sequence reads: CASRPTGTDYGYTF. For the CDR3, the DNA is TGCGCCAGCAGACCCACCGGGACAGATTATGGCTACACCTTC.

The chain is built from TRBV5-1 and TRBJ2-4; maybe TRBD1 (5 bases). V gave up 0 bases and J gave up 0 bases, with 10 bases separating them. CDR1 and CDR2 from the germline V gene are SGHRS and YFSETQ. The CDR3 runs 16 residues. CDR3 residues: CASSLDGHSAKNIQYF. The CDR3 coding sequence is TGCGCCAGCAGCTTGGATGGACACTCAGCCAAAAACATTCAGTACTTC. Using reference TRBV5-1 and TRBJ2-4 for the parts outside the CDR3, the full variable domain is KAGVTQTPRYLIKTRGQQVTLSCSPISGHRSVSWYQQTPGQGLQFLFEYFSETQRNKGNFPGRFSGRQFSNSRSEMNVSTLELGDSALYLCASSLDGHSAKNIQYFGAGTRLSVL.

The V gene is TRBV19, the J gene TRBJ2-1; 12 nucleotides match TRBD1. Trimming took 5 bases from V and 7 from J; bases not matched to a gene: 12. The CDR3 is 17 residues long. The germline V gene encodes CDR1 LNHDA and CDR2 SQIVND (reference sequence). The CDR3 sequence: CASSAGGQGALYNEQFF. The CDR3 coding sequence is TGTGCCAGTAGTGCGGGGGGACAGGGGGCTCTTTATAATGAGCAGTTCTTC.

The genes are TRBV14 and TRBJ2-3, with TRBD2 matching over 10 bases. Looked up from germline, CDR1 is SGHDN and CDR2 is FVKESK. V lost 0 bases and J lost 4; bases outside the gene matches: 4. This CDR3 has 16 amino acids. The DNA for the CDR3 is TGTGCCAGCAGCCAAGACCGGCTAGCGGGAGCAGATACGCAGTATTTT. Translating it yields CASSQDRLAGADTQYF.

The chain employs TRBV6-5 and TRBJ2-1; D possibly corresponds to TRBD1 (6 bases). Deletions cut 0 bases from V and 9 bases from J, with 15 bases between. The CDR3 contains 15 residues. Looked up from germline, CDR1 is MNHEY and CDR2 is SVGAGI. CDR3 DNA sequence: TGTGCCAGCAGTTACTCGGCAGGGGTCAATGGTGAGCAGTTCTTC. This encodes CASSYSAGVNGEQFF.

The chain couples TRBV6-5 to TRBJ2-6; TRBD1 is a possible D gene (5 bases). This CDR3 is built from 15 residues. CDR1 and CDR2 from the germline V gene are MNHEY and SVGAGI. V lost 6 bases and J lost 4, with 13 bases in between. The chain's CDR3 is CASSLAGNGANVLTF. The DNA for the CDR3 is TGTGCCAGCAGCCTCGCAGGGAACGGGGCCAACGTCCTGACTTTC.

The chain is built from TRBV5-1 and TRBJ2-5; D is unresolved. The V end was cut by 1 base, the J end by 2 bases, with 9 bases between. The germline gives CDR1 SGHRS, CDR2 YFSETQ. The CDR3 is 14 amino acids. As DNA, the CDR3 is TGCGCCAGCAGCTTGATGCGCGCACAAGAGACCCAGTACTTC. Its protein is CASSLMRAQETQYF. Full variable domain (remainder filled in from reference TRBV5-1 and TRBJ2-5): KAGVTQTPRYLIKTRGQQVTLSCSPISGHRSVSWYQQTPGQGLQFLFEYFSETQRNKGNFPGRFSGRQFSNSRSEMNVSTLELGDSALYLCASSLMRAQETQYFGPGTRLLVL.

This chain uses TRBV6-5 with TRBJ2-1; 10 nucleotides match TRBD2. The CDR3 loop spans 14 amino acids. V dropped 11 bases and J dropped 4; count of bases not matched to a gene: 8. Germline CDR1 MNHEY, CDR2 SVGAGI. CDR3 protein: CAVAGTSEYNEQFF. Written as DNA, the CDR3 is TGTGCCGTGGCGGGGACTAGCGAGTACAATGAGCAGTTCTTC.

The CDR3 region is CASSLGGGEVEHEQFF. CDR3 sequence (DNA): TGCGCCAGCAGCTTGGGAGGGGGCGAAGTGGAACACGAGCAGTTCTTC. The chain couples TRBV5-1 to TRBJ2-1, with 7 positions matching TRBD1. After removal of 0 bases from V and 10 bases from J, the junction contained 13 bases not matched to a gene. Looked up from germline, CDR1 is SGHRS and CDR2 is YFSETQ. The CDR3 consists of 16 residues. The full variable domain, its missing parts supplied by reference TRBV5-1 and TRBJ2-1, is KAGVTQTPRYLIKTRGQQVTLSCSPISGHRSVSWYQQTPGQGLQFLFEYFSETQRNKGNFPGRFSGRQFSNSRSEMNVSTLELGDSALYLCASSLGGGEVEHEQFFGPGTRLTVL.

This clone ranks as medium-sized (0.01 to 0.1%). The chain recombines TRBV4-1 with TRBJ2-7, with D perhaps matching TRBD1 (5 bases). CDR3 length equals 14 residues. From germline, CDR1 is MGHRA and CDR2 YSYEKL. The V end lost 1 base, the J end lost 2 bases, and 9 bases lay between the germline ends. For the CDR3, the DNA is TGCGCCAGCAGCCAAGCAAGGGGCCCCTACGAGCAGTACTTC. Amino acid sequence: CASSQARGPYEQYF.

This chain uses TRBV30 with TRBJ1-5; the match to TRBD1 covers 7 bases. CDR3 length: 14 residues. V shed 3 bases and J 0 bases; nucleotides not matched to a gene: 2. Germline loops: CDR1 GTSNPN, CDR2 SVGIG (reference sequence). CDR3 sequence (DNA): TGTGCCTGGAGCAGGGGGGTTAGCAATCAGCCCCAGCATTTT. Its protein product is CAWSRGVSNQPQHF.

The V and J genes are TRBV5-5 and TRBJ1-2; perhaps TRBD1 as D (6 bases). CDR1 and CDR2 from the germline V gene are SGHKS and YYEKEE (reference sequence). The CDR3 spans 15 residues. With 2 bases removed from V and 6 bases from J, the gap between germline ends came to 17 bases. The chain's CDR3 is CASSLNSGVVNGYTF. The CDR3 nucleotides read TGTGCCAGCAGCTTAAATTCAGGGGTTGTCAATGGCTACACCTTC.